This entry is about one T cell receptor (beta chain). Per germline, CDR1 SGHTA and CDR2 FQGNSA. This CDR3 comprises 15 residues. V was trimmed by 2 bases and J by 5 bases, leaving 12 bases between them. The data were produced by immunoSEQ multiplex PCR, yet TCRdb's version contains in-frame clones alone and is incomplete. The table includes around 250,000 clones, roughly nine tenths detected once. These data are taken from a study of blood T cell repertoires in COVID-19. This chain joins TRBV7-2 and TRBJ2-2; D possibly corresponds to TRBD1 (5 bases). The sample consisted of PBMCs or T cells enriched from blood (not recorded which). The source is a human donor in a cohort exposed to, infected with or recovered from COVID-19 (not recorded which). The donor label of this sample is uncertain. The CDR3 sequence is CASSLMGSGTGELFF. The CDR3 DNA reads TGTGCCAGCAGCTTAATGGGATCAGGGACCGGGGAGCTGTTTTTT.